These 22 T cell receptor beta chains were all obtained from the same sample, sequenced in a study of blood T cell repertoires in COVID-19. Generated by immunoSEQ multiplex PCR, the TCRdb table keeps only in-frame clones and is missing some. Of roughly 230,000 clones in the sample, roughly 81% were seen once. The sample taken for sequencing was peripheral blood. Receptors were obtained from a man aged 45-65 years with acute or convalescent COVID-19.

The chain uses TRBV7-9 and TRBJ2-3; D is unclear. V was pared by 3 bases and J by 6 bases, with 7 bases between. The CDR3 runs 12 residues. Germline CDR1 and CDR2: SEHNR and FQNEAQ (reference sequence). CDR3 sequence: CASSFEVDTQYF. CDR3 bases: TGTGCCAGCAGCTTCGAGGTGGATACGCAGTATTTT.

V gene TRBV27 combines with J gene TRBJ1-1; possible D gene TRBD1, 5 bases. CDR3 length equals 16 residues. V lost 7 bases and J 1 base, leaving 19 bases between the germline ends. Germline loops: CDR1 MNHEY, CDR2 SMNVEV (reference sequence). The CDR3 reads CASIPMGRAGNTEAFF. The CDR3 DNA sequence: TGTGCCAGCATCCCAATGGGCAGGGCCGGGAACACTGAAGCTTTCTTT.

This clone occurred a few times. The rearrangement links TRBV19 to TRBJ1-4; no definite D call. The CDR3 loop spans 13 amino acids. Germline CDR1 and CDR2: LNHDA and SQIVND (reference sequence). Trimming cost V 6 bases and J 7 bases, with 12 bases left between them. The CDR3 region has the DNA TGTGCCAGTAGCTTCGATGAGGGTGAAAAACTGTTTTTT. Translating it yields CASSFDEGEKLFF.

J is TRBJ2-7 and V is TRBV18; 11 nucleotides align to TRBD2. The CDR3 has 16 residues. The trim removed 3 bases at V and 2 bases at J, leaving 6 bases unmatched. The germline gives CDR1 KGHSH, CDR2 LQKENI. CDR3 nucleotide sequence: TGTGCCAGCTCACCTTCAGGACTAGCGGGTGCCTACGAGCAGTACTTC. Translating it yields CASSPSGLAGAYEQYF.

CDR3 loop: CASREPTGGNEKLFF. Written as DNA, the CDR3 is TGTGCCAGCAGGGAACCTACAGGGGGAAATGAAAAACTGTTTTTT. J is TRBJ1-4 and V is TRBV28, with 8 bases matching TRBD1. V was clipped by 6 bases and J by 5 bases; unmatched bases: 8. CDR1 is MDHEN, CDR2 SYDVKM, per germline. The CDR3 is 15 amino acids.

The chain employs TRBV3-1 (or the pseudogene TRBV3-2) and TRBJ1-1, with D possibly being TRBD1 (5 bases). The germline gives CDR1 LGHDT, CDR2 YNNKEL (reference sequence). The CDR3 loop spans 13 amino acids. Trimming shortened V by 1 base and J by 4 bases, and 7 bases separated the two germline ends. Here the CDR3 DNA reads TGTGCCAGCAGCCAAGGGGGGGGCACTGAAGCTTTCTTT. Its translation is CASSQGGGTEAFF.

This clone was picked up a small number of times. This chain links TRBV2 with TRBJ1-1, with D uncertain. Trimming removed 7 bases at V and 1 base at J, with 13 bases between. This CDR3 contains 14 residues. Germline lookup yields CDR1 SNHLY and CDR2 FYNNEI. CDR3 region: CASTKPRENTEAFF. The CDR3 DNA reads TGTGCCAGCACCAAGCCTCGGGAGAACACTGAAGCTTTCTTT.

The V call is TRBV10-3, the J call TRBJ1-4; D remains ambiguous. V lost 6 bases and J lost 8, with 13 bases in between. Germline V gene lookup returns CDR1 ENHRY and CDR2 SYGVKD. The CDR3 covers 13 residues. The CDR3: CAISLREREKLFF. CDR3 coding DNA: TGTGCCATCAGCCTCCGGGAAAGAGAAAAACTGTTTTTT.

This chain uses TRBV19 with TRBJ1-5, with 12 bases that match TRBD1. V was pared by 3 bases and J by 6 bases, with 6 bases of the junction left unmatched. Germline V CDR1 and CDR2: LNHDA, SQIVND (reference sequence). CDR3 size: 16 residues. CDR3 in DNA: TGTGCCAGTAGTATGTGGGGGACAGGGGGCTTTCAGCCCCAGCATTTT. It yields the protein CASSMWGTGGFQPQHF.

The V gene is TRBV7-6, the J gene TRBJ2-7; D may be TRBD2 (6 bases). The germline V and J ends were trimmed by 0 bases and 3 bases, with 12 bases remaining between them. This CDR3 has 15 residues. The V gene's germline CDR1 is SGHVS and CDR2 FNYEAQ. This CDR3 is CASSLAGGRSYEQYF. The CDR3 bases are TGTGCCAGCAGCTTAGCGGGGGGACGTAGCTACGAGCAGTACTTC.

The chain uses TRBV19 and TRBJ1-5, with D uncertain. Trimming pared 7 bases from V and 4 bases from J, leaving 26 bases between. Germline V gene sequence: CDR1 LNHDA, CDR2 SQIVND (reference sequence). The length of the CDR3 is 18 residues. The CDR3 protein is CASTSKSRTMAENQPQHF. DNA of the CDR3: TGTGCCAGTACTTCCAAATCTAGAACCATGGCAGAAAATCAGCCCCAGCATTTT.

The V call is TRBV5-1, the J call TRBJ2-7; 9 nucleotides agree with TRBD1. The CDR3 runs to 18 residues. The ends lost 4 bases at V and 6 bases at J; junction bases unmatched: 20. Germline CDR1 is SGHRS and CDR2 is YFSETQ. The CDR3 protein is CASSQEPGGQGGWSEQYF. DNA of the CDR3: TGCGCCAGCAGCCAGGAACCAGGGGGACAGGGAGGGTGGAGCGAGCAGTACTTC.

This sequence joins TRBV30 and TRBJ1-1; D is possibly TRBD1 (5 bases). The CDR3 totals 13 residues. Looked up from germline, CDR1 is GTSNPN and CDR2 is SVGIG (reference sequence). Trimming left V 2 bases short and J 0 bases short, with 7 bases between. The CDR3 region has the DNA TGTGCCTGGAGTAAGGGGATGAACACTGAAGCTTTCTTT. Residues: CAWSKGMNTEAFF.

The gene calls are TRBV3-1 (or the pseudogene TRBV3-2) and TRBJ1-4; D possibly corresponds to TRBD1 (5 bases). This CDR3 is built from 13 residues. Trimming took off 4 bases at V and 11 bases at J, with 14 bases between the two ends. Germline CDR1 is LGHDT and CDR2 is YNNKEL (reference sequence). The CDR3 region is CASSLKTVGKLFF. In DNA form, the CDR3 reads TGTGCCAGCAGCCTAAAGACAGTGGGCAAACTGTTTTTT.

CDR3 nucleotides: TGTGCCAGTAGGTACAGGGCTAACACTGAAGCTTTCTTT. Residues: CASRYRANTEAFF. The V and J genes are TRBV19 and TRBJ1-1; perhaps TRBD1 as D (6 bases). This CDR3 is built from 13 residues. Deletions cut 6 bases from V and 2 bases from J, with 10 bases between. Looked up from germline, CDR1 is LNHDA and CDR2 is SQIVND (reference sequence).

The chain joins TRBV20-1 to TRBJ1-2, with 10 bases that match TRBD1. CDR1 is DFQATT, CDR2 SNEGSKA, per germline (reference sequence). This CDR3 comprises 11 residues. The V gene end was trimmed by 6 bases and the J gene end by 8 bases; junction bases not matched to a gene: 3. CDR3 nucleotides: TGCAGTGCCGGGACAGGGGCAGGCTACACCTTC. This gives the protein CSAGTGAGYTF.

This chain connects TRBV19 to TRBJ1-5; TRBD1 might be the D (6 bases). Germline-derived CDR1 and CDR2 are LNHDA and SQIVND (reference sequence). The CDR3 has 15 residues. Trimming shortened V by 8 bases and J by 1 base, and 15 bases separated the two germline ends. CDR3 DNA sequence: TGTGCCAGTTCCAACAGGGATTTGAGCAATCAGCCCCAGCATTTT. Translation gives CASSNRDLSNQPQHF. The full variable domain, in which reference TRBV19 and TRBJ1-5 provide the parts outside the CDR3, is DGGITQSPKYLFRKEGQNVTLSCEQNLNHDAMYWYRQDPGQGLRLIYYSQIVNDFQKGDIAEGYSVSREKKESFPLTVTSAQKNPTAFYLCASSNRDLSNQPQHFGDGTRLSIL.

The chain joins TRBV18 to TRBJ2-3; 7 bases map to TRBD2. From germline, CDR1 is KGHSH and CDR2 LQKENI. The CDR3 runs 17 residues. Trimming removed 3 bases from V and 0 bases from J; junction bases left unmatched: 9. Here the CDR3 reads CASSPFSSGASTDTQYF. CDR3 nucleotide sequence: TGTGCCAGCTCACCCTTCTCTAGCGGCGCTAGCACAGATACGCAGTATTTT.

The V and J genes are TRBV4-1 and TRBJ2-1; no reliable D call. This CDR3 spans 16 amino acids. V lost 0 bases to trimming and J lost 0 bases, with 9 bases between them. CDR1 is MGHRA, CDR2 YSYEKL, per germline. The CDR3 sequence: CASSQELVSSYNEQFF. The CDR3 DNA sequence: TGCGCCAGCAGCCAAGAGCTCGTCAGCTCCTACAATGAGCAGTTCTTC.

The chain joins TRBV19 to TRBJ2-7, with D perhaps TRBD2 (6 bases). Germline V CDR1 and CDR2: LNHDA, SQIVND (reference sequence). V lost 7 bases and J lost 3, with 19 bases in between. The CDR3 length is 15 residues. CDR3 sequence reads: CASTPSRQGGYEQYF. The DNA for the CDR3 is TGTGCCAGTACCCCCTCCCGGCAGGGAGGCTACGAGCAGTACTTC.

The chain has TRBV6-1 and TRBJ1-5; a possible D gene is TRBD1 (5 bases). This CDR3 has 17 residues. The germline V gene has CDR1 MNHNS and CDR2 SASEGT. V was pared by 0 bases and J by 7 bases, with 19 bases between. The CDR3 DNA reads as TGTGCCAGCAGTGAAGCATTGGTCGGGGGTTCGGGGCAGCCCCAGCATTTT. Its protein is CASSEALVGGSGQPQHF.

The chain has TRBV24-1 and TRBJ2-3; D is possibly TRBD1 (6 bases). Per the germline V gene, CDR1 is KGHDR and CDR2 is SFDVKD. The CDR3 totals 16 residues. Deletions cut 3 bases from V and 4 bases from J, with 16 bases between. The CDR3 DNA reads as TGTGCCACCAGTGATCCAGAGCGCACAGGGCCAGATACGCAGTATTTT. This sequence encodes CATSDPERTGPDTQYF.